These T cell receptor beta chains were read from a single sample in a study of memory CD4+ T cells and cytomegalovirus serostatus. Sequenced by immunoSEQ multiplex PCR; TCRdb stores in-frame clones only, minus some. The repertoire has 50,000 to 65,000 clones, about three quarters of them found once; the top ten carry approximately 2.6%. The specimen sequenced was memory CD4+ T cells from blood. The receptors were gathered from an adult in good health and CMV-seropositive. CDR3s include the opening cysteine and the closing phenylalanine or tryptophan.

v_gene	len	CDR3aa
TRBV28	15	CASSLGGRGHEKLFF
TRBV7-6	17	CASSPNRGTGANEKLFF
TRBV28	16	CASSIPSGLASGEQFF
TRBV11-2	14	CASSLGFGGETQYF
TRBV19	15	CASSIRTDPQETQYF
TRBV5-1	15	CASSLTQTGRETQYF
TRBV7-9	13	CASSLESLTEAFF
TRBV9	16	CASSVEGLLAKNIQYF
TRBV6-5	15	CASSYRQTGEAEAFF
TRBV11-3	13	CASSLDFTGELFF
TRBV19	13	CASSGTGGEKLFF
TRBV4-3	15	CASSQDPQGIGGYTF
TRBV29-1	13	CSVGRTGTYEQYF
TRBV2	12	CASGIAQETQYF
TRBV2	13	CASSSSGSYEQYF
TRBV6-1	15	CASTPLGVIVTEAFF
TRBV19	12	CASSLSGSEQYF
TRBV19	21	CAELDRDYLGAGTPSPLEQYF
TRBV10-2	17	CASSESTGQGYNEKLFF
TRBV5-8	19	CASSSNRLSWASGVYEQYF
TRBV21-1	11	CATVGRDAQYF
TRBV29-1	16	CSVRTSGNSGGETQYF
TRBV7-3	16	CASSSDPPGNTGELFF
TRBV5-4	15	CASSFRVDGNTEAFF
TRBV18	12	CASSSQGEGYTF
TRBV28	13	CASSRLRVTEAFF
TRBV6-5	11	CASSYIGEQFF
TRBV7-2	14	CASSLGGQGRTQYF